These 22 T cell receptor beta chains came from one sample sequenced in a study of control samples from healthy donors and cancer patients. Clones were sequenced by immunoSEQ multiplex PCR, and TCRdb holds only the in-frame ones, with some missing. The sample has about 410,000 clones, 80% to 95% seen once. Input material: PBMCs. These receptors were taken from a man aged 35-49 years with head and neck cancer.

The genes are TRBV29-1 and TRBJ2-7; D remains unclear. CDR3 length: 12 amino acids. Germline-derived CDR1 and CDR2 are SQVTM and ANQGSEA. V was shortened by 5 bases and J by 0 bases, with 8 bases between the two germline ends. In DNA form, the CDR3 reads TGCAGCGTTCAAACCGTCTCCTACGAGCAGTACTTC. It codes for CSVQTVSYEQYF.

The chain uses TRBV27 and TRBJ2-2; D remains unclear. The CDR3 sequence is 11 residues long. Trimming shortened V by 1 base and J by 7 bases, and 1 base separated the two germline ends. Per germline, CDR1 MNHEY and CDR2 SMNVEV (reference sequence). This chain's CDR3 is CASSLYGELFF. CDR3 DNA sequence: TGTGCCAGCAGTTTATACGGGGAGCTGTTTTTT.

The CDR3 DNA reads as TGTGCCAGCAGCTTGGCGGCTACTAGCACAGATACGCAGTATTTT. Translated: CASSLAATSTDTQYF. The rearrangement joins TRBV5-4 to TRBJ2-3; D ambiguous. The V gene lost 0 bases and the J gene lost 0 bases, with 8 bases spanning the gap. Germline-derived CDR1 and CDR2 are SGHNT and YYREEE (reference sequence). The CDR3 runs to 15 residues.

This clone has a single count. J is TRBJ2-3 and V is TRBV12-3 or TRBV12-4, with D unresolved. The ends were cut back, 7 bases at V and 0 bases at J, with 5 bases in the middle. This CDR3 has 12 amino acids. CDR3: CASKWSTDTQYF. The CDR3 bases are TGTGCCAGCAAGTGGAGCACAGATACGCAGTATTTT.

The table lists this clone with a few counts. CDR3 coding DNA: TGTGCCAGCGAGGGACAGGGTGTTTCACCCCTCCACTTT. This gives the protein CASEGQGVSPLHF. The V call is TRBV28, the J call TRBJ1-6, with 9 bases aligning to TRBD1. This CDR3 is built from 13 residues. Germline V CDR1 and CDR2: MDHEN, SYDVKM. J was trimmed by 9 bases and V by 8 bases; bases with no gene match: 5.

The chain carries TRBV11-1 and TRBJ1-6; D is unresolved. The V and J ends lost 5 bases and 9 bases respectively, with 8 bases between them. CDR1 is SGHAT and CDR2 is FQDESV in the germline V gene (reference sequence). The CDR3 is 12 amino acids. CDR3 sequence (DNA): TGTGCCAGCAGCCCTAATCGTTCACCCCTCCACTTT. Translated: CASSPNRSPLHF.

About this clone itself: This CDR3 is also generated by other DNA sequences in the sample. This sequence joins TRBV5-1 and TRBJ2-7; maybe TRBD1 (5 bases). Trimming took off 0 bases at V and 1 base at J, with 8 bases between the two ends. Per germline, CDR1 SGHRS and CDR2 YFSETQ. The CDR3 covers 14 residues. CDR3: CASSLAGQSYEQYF. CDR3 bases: TGCGCCAGCAGCTTGGCAGGGCAGTCCTACGAGCAGTACTTC.

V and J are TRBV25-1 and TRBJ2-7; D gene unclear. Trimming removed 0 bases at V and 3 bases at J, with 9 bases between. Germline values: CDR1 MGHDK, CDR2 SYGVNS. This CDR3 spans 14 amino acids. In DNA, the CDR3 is TGTGCCAGCAGTGAATATGCAGGCGGCTACGAGCAGTACTTC. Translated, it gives CASSEYAGGYEQYF.

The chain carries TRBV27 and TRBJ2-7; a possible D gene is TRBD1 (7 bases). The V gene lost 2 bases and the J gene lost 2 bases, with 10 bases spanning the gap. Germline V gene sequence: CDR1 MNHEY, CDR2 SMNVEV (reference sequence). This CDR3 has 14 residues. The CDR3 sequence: CASSLGGTAYEQYF. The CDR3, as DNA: TGTGCCAGCAGTTTAGGCGGGACAGCCTACGAGCAGTACTTC.

The CDR3 here is CASSVGANYGYTF. CDR3 in DNA: TGTGCCAGCAGCGTGGGGGCTAACTATGGCTACACCTTC. The gene calls are TRBV6-5 and TRBJ1-2; D possibly corresponds to TRBD1 (5 bases). Germline V lookup: CDR1 MNHEY, CDR2 SVGAGI. Trimming shortened V by 6 bases and J by 0 bases, and 8 bases separated the two germline ends. The CDR3 is 13 amino acids.

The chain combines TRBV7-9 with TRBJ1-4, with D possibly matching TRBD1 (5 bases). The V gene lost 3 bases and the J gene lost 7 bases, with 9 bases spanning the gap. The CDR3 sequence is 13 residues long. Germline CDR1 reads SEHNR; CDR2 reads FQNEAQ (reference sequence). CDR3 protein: CASSLGTGEKLFF. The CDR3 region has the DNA TGTGCCAGCAGCTTGGGGACGGGTGAAAAACTGTTTTTT.

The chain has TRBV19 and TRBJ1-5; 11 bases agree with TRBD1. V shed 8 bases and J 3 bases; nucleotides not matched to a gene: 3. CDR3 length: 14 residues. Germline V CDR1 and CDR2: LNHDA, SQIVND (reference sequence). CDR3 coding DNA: TGTGCCAGTGGACAGGGGGCGACCAATCAGCCCCAGCATTTT. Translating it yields CASGQGATNQPQHF.

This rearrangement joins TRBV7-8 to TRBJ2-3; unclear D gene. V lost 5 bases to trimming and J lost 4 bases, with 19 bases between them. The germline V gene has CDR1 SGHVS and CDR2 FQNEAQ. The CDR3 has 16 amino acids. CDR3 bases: TGTGCCAGCAGCCTCGCGCAGCATACTCAGGCAGATACGCAGTATTTT. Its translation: CASSLAQHTQADTQYF.

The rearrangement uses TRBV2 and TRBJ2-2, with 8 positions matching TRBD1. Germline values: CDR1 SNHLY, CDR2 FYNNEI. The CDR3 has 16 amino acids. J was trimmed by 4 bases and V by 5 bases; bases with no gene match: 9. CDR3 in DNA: TGTGCCAGCAGTCTATCCGACAGGGGAGTCACCGGGGAGCTGTTTTTT. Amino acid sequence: CASSLSDRGVTGELFF.

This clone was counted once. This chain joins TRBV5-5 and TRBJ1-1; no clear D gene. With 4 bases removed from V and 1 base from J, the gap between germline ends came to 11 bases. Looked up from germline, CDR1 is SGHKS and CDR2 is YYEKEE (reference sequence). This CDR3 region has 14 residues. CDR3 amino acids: CASSRTVPNTEAFF. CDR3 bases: TGTGCCAGCAGCAGGACTGTCCCGAACACTGAAGCTTTCTTT.

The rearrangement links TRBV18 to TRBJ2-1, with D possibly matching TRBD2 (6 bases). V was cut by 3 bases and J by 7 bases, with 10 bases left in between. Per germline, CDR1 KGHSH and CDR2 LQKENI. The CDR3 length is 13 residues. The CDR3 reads CASSPSAGNEQFF. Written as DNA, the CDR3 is TGTGCCAGCTCACCTTCAGCGGGTAATGAGCAGTTCTTC.

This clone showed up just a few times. This chain's CDR3 is CSHKGGRGNTIYF. Here the CDR3 DNA reads TGCAGTCACAAAGGGGGTAGGGGAAACACCATATATTTT. The chain has TRBV29-1 and TRBJ1-3; TRBD1 is a possible D gene (6 bases). This CDR3 contains 13 residues. Germline assignment: CDR1 SQVTM and CDR2 ANQGSEA.

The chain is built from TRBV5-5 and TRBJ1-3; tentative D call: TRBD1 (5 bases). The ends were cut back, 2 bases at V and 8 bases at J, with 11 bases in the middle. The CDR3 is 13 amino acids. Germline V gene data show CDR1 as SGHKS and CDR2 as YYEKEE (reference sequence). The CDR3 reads CASSFGAKDTIYF. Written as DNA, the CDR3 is TGTGCCAGCAGCTTCGGGGCGAAGGACACCATATATTTT.

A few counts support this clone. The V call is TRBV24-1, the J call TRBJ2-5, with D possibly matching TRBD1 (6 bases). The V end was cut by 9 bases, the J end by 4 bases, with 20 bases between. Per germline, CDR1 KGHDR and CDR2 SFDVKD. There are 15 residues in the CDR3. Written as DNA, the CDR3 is TGTGCCACCGGCCGGGGTTTAGGGGGTCCAGAGACCCAGTACTTC. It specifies CATGRGLGGPETQYF.

CDR3 DNA: TGTGCCAGCAGCCTTCCAGGGGGCCTCTACGAGCAGTACTTC. The encoded protein is CASSLPGGLYEQYF. The V and J genes are TRBV5-5 and TRBJ2-7; TRBD1 aligns across 8 bases. This CDR3 is built from 14 residues. The V gene end was trimmed by 4 bases and the J gene end by 3 bases; junction bases not matched to a gene: 6. Germline V gene lookup returns CDR1 SGHKS and CDR2 YYEKEE (reference sequence).

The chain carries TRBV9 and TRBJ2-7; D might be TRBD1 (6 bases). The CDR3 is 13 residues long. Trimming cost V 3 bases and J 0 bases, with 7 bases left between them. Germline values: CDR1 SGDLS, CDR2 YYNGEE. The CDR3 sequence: CASSETGSYEQYF. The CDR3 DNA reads TGTGCCAGCAGCGAGACAGGCTCCTACGAGCAGTACTTC.

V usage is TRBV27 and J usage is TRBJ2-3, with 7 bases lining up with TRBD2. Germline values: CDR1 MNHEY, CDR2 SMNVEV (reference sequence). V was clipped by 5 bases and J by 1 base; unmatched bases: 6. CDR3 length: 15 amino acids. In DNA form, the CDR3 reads TGTGCCAGCAGTGATGCTAGCGGAGGCACAGATACGCAGTATTTT. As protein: CASSDASGGTDTQYF.